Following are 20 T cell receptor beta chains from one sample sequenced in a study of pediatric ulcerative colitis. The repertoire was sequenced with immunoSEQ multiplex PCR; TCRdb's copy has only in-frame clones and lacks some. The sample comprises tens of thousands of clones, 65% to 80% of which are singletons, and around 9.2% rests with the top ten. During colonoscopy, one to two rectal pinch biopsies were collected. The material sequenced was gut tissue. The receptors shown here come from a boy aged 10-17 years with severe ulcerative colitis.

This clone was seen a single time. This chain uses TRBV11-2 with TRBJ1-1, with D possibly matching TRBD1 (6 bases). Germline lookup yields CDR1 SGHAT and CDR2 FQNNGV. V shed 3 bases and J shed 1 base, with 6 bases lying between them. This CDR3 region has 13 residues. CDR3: CASSLTGNTEAFF. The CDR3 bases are TGTGCCAGCAGCTTGACAGGGAACACTGAAGCTTTCTTT.

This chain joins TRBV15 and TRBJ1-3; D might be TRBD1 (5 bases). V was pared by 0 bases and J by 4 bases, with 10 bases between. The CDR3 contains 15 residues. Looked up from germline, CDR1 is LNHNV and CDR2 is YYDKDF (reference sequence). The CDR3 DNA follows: TGTGCCACCAGCAGAGATTGGGGGGAAGGAAACACCATATATTTT. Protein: CATSRDWGEGNTIYF.

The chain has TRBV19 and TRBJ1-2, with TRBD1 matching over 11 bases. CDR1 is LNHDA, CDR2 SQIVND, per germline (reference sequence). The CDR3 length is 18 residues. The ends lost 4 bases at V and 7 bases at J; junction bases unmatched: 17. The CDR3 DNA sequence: TGTGCCAGTAGTACCCTCCGGACAGGGGGCACATCGTCGCCTGGCTACACCTTC. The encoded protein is CASSTLRTGGTSSPGYTF.

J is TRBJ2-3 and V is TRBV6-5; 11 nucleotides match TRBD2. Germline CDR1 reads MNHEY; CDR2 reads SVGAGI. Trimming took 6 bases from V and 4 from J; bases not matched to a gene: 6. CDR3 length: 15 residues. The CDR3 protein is CASSWTSGYPDTQYF. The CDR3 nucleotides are TGTGCCAGCAGCTGGACTAGCGGGTATCCAGATACGCAGTATTTT.

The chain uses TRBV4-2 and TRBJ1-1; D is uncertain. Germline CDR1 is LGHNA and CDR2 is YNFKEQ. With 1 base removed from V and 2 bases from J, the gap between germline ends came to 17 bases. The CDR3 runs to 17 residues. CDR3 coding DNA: TGTGCCAGCAGCCAAGGGATAGATGGGTACAGAAACACTGAAGCTTTCTTT. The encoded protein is CASSQGIDGYRNTEAFF.

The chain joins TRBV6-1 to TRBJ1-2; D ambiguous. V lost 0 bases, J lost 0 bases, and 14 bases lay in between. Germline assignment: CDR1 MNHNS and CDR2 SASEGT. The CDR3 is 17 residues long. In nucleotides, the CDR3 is TGTGCCAGCAGTGAAGCTCTCCGGGCCGGAGCTAACTATGGCTACACCTTC. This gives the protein CASSEALRAGANYGYTF.

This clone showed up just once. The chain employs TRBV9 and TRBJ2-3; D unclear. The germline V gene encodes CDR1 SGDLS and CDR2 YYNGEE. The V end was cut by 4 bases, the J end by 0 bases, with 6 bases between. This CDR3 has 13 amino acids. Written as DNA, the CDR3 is TGTGCCAGCAGCCCACTAAGCACAGATACGCAGTATTTT. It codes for CASSPLSTDTQYF.

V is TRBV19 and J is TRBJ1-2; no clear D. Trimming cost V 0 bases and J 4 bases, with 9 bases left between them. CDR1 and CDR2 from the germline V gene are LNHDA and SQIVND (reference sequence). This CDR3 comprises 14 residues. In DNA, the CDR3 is TGTGCCAGTAGTATAGACGGGTCGGCCTATGGCTACACCTTC. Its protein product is CASSIDGSAYGYTF. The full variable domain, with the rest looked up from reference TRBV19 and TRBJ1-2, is DGGITQSPKYLFRKEGQNVTLSCEQNLNHDAMYWYRQDPGQGLRLIYYSQIVNDFQKGDIAEGYSVSREKKESFPLTVTSAQKNPTAFYLCASSIDGSAYGYTFGSGTRLTVV.

The CDR3 DNA follows: TGCGCCAGCAGCCCAAAGGGACAGGCCTACGTCGGGGAGCTGTTTTTT. It translates to CASSPKGQAYVGELFF. The V and J genes are TRBV5-1 and TRBJ2-2; 8 bases match TRBD1. The germline CDR1 and CDR2 sequences are SGHRS and YFSETQ. CDR3 size: 16 residues. Trimming removed 4 bases from V and 7 bases from J; junction bases left unmatched: 12.

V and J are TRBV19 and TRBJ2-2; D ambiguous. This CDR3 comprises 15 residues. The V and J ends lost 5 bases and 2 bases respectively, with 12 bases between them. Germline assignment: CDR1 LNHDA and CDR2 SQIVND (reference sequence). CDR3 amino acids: CASSGSQRNTGELFF. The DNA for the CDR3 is TGTGCCAGTAGTGGCTCGCAACGAAACACCGGGGAGCTGTTTTTT.

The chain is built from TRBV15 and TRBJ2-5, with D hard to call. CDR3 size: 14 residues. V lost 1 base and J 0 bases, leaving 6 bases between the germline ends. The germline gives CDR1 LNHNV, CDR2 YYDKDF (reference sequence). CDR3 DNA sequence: TGTGCCACCAGCAGAGGGGTGGACCAAGAGACCCAGTACTTC. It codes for CATSRGVDQETQYF.

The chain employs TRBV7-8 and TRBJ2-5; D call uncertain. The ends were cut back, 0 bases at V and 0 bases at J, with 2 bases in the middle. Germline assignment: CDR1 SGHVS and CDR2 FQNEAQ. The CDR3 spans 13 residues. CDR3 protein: CASSLAYQETQYF. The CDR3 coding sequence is TGTGCCAGCAGCTTAGCATACCAAGAGACCCAGTACTTC.

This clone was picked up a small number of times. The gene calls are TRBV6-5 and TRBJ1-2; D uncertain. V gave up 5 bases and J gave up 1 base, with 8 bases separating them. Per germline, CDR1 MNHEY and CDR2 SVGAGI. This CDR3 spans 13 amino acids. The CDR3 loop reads CASSPQYNYGYTF. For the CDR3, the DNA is TGTGCCAGCAGTCCCCAGTATAACTATGGCTACACCTTC.

CDR3 coding DNA: TGTGCCAGCAGCTTAGACGCAGGACACACCAATGAAAAACTGTTTTTT. The encoded protein is CASSLDAGHTNEKLFF. This chain joins TRBV7-9 and TRBJ1-4, with D maybe TRBD1 (5 bases). Germline lookup yields CDR1 SEHNR and CDR2 FQNEAQ (reference sequence). The CDR3 contains 16 residues. V lost 1 base and J lost 5, with 14 bases in between.

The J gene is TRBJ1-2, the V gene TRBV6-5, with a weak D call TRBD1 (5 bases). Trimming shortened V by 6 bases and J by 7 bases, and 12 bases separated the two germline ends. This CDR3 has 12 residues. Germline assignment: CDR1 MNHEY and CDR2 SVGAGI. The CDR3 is CASSSGGSGYTF. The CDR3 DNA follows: TGTGCCAGCAGCTCCGGGGGTAGTGGCTACACCTTC.

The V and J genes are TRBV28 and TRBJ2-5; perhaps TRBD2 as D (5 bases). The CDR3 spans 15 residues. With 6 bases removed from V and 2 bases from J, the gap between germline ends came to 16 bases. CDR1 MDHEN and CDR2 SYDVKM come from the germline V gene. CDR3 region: CASSLGGGSQETQYF. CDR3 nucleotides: TGTGCCAGCAGCTTAGGCGGCGGGTCTCAAGAGACCCAGTACTTC.

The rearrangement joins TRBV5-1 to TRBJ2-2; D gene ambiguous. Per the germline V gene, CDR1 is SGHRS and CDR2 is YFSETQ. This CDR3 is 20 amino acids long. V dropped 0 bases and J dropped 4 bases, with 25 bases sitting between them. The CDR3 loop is CASSLGLIWAPGLVTGELFF. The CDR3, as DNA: TGCGCCAGCAGCTTGGGATTAATCTGGGCCCCAGGTTTGGTCACCGGGGAGCTGTTTTTT.

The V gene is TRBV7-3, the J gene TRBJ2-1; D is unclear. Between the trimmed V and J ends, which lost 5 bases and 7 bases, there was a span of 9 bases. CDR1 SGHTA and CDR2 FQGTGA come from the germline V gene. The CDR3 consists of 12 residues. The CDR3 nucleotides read TGTGCCAGCAGCCCTGGACGGAATGAGCAGTTCTTC. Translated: CASSPGRNEQFF.

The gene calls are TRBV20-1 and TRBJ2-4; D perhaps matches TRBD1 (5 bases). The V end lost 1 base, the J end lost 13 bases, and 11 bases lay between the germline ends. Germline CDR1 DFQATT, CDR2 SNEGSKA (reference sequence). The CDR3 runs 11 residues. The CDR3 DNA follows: TGCAGTGCTAGAGGCGTGAGACAGCAGTACTTC. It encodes CSARGVRQQYF.

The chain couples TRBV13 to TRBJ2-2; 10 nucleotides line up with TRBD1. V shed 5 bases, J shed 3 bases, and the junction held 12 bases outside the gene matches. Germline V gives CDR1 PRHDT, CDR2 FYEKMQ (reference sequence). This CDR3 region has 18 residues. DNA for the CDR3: TGTGCCAGCAGCCACTTAGGCTTCGGGACAGGGGACACCGGGGAGCTGTTTTTT. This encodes CASSHLGFGTGDTGELFF. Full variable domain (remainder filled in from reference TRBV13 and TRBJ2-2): AAGVIQSPRHLIKEKRETATLKCYPIPRHDTVYWYQQGPGQDPQFLISFYEKMQSDKGSIPDRFSAQQFSDYHSELNMSSLELGDSALYFCASSHLGFGTGDTGELFFGEGSRLTVL.